Sequencing of this T cell receptor beta chain was carried out in a study of human T cells and chemical hapten exposure. Study-wide background: Small differences in pooled library volume mainly drove the variation in TCR yields per sample.

The germline V gene has CDR1 SGHRS and CDR2 YFSETQ. CDR3 size: 13 residues. The V gene lost 6 bases and the J gene lost 10 bases, with 14 bases spanning the gap. This clonotype has a count of ten or more. TCRdb re-analysed the RACE reads in MiXCR, keeping a single row per CDR3 protein. There are about 85,000 distinct CDR3 sequences in the sample; approximately 10% occur only once, and 1.5% to 2% lies in the top ten. Sample time point: patch test 2, 6 weeks after DPC sensitization. The treatment denotes: therapeutic diphenylcyclopropenone sensitization with weekly scalp DPC. Unseparated into fractions, whole blood served as the source from which total RNA was extracted.

The source material was whole blood, sampled in connection with sensitization to the hapten diphenylcyclopropenone (DPC). This receptor was taken from a man younger than 30 with alopecia areata. Some clones in this sample may be carry-over from other donors' samples. The chain uses TRBV5-1 and TRBJ1-6; no clear D. CDR3 sequence reads: CASTSGDSSPLHF. The CDR3 coding sequence is TGCGCCAGCACATCTGGTGATTCGTCACCCCTCCACTTT. Full variable domain (remainder filled in from reference TRBV5-1 and TRBJ1-6): KAGVTQTPRYLIKTRGQQVTLSCSPISGHRSVSWYQQTPGQGLQFLFEYFSETQRNKGNFPGRFSGRQFSNSRSEMNVSTLELGDSALYLCASTSGDSSPLHFGNGTRLTVT.